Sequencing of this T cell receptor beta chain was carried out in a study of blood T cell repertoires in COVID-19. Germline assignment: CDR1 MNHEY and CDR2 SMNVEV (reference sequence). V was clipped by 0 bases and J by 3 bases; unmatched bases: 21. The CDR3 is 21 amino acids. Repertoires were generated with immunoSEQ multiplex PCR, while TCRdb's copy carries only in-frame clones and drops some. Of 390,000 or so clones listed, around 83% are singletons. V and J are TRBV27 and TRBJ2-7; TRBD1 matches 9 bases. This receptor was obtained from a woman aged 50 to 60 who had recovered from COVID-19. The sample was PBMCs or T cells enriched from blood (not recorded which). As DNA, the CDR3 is TGTGCCAGCAGTTTATCGAACCGCGAGAAAACCGGGACAGGGAAGAACTACGAGCAGTACTTC. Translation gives CASSLSNREKTGTGKNYEQYF.